This passage covers 27 T cell receptor beta chains from one sample sequenced in a study of CD8+ T cells in alopecia areata. Following RNA extraction, reverse transcription yielded cDNA that acted as the sequencing template. Assay: immunoSEQ multiplex PCR; the TCRdb copy retains only in-frame clones and omits some. The profile covers about 120,000 clones, with about 61% appearing a single time and almost 30% taken by the ten largest. Described treatment: oral pan-JAK inhibitor, 5-10 mg twice daily. Material: CD8+ T cells sorted from blood, obtained at week 4, from a patient treated with tofacitinib. These receptors all stem from a human donor with alopecia areata.

The rearrangement links TRBV4-2 to TRBJ1-1, with D maybe TRBD1 (6 bases). The germline CDR1 and CDR2 sequences are LGHNA and YNFKEQ. Deletions cut 4 bases from V and 6 bases from J, with 21 bases between. CDR3 length: 16 residues. In nucleotides, the CDR3 is TGTGCCAGCAGCCCCTTGGGGGGCCCTTCGACCGCTGAAGCTTTCTTT. It encodes CASSPLGGPSTAEAFF.

DNA of the CDR3: TGCGCCAGCAGCCAAGGAACCGGGGGGCCGAGGAACACTGAAGCTTTCTTT. Translation gives CASSQGTGGPRNTEAFF. The V call is TRBV4-3, the J call TRBJ1-1, with D possibly being TRBD1 (6 bases). In germline, CDR1 is LGHNA, CDR2 YSLEER. There are 17 residues in the CDR3. V dropped 1 base and J dropped 1 base, with 16 bases sitting between them.

Remarks on this clone: Its ends do not fully match the called genes, so a read error is possible. CDR3 sequence reads: CSEYSDYSYTF. CDR3 sequence (DNA): TGCAGCGAATACAGCGACTATAGCTACACCTTC. The chain couples TRBV29-1 to TRBJ1-2; D call uncertain. Germline V CDR1 and CDR2: SQVTM, ANQGSEA. This CDR3 contains 11 residues.

This rearrangement joins TRBV29-1 to TRBJ1-2; 10 bases line up with TRBD1. The CDR3 totals 13 residues. The germline V gene encodes CDR1 SQVTM and CDR2 ANQGSEA. After removal of 6 bases from V and 3 bases from J, the junction contained 4 bases not matched to a gene. The CDR3 coding sequence is TGCAGCGTCCCGGGACAGGGGCACTATGGCTACACCTTC. It translates to CSVPGQGHYGYTF. The full variable domain, in which reference TRBV29-1 and TRBJ1-2 provide the parts outside the CDR3, is SAVISQKPSRDICQRGTSLTIQCQVDSQVTMMFWYRQQPGQSLTLIATANQGSEATYESGFVIDKFPISRPNLTFSTLTVSNMSPEDSSIYLCSVPGQGHYGYTFGSGTRLTVV.

CDR3 sequence: CSARPSYEQYF. The CDR3 DNA is TGCAGTGCTCGGCCTTCCTACGAGCAGTACTTC. This chain connects TRBV20-1 to TRBJ2-7, with D hard to call. V was clipped by 5 bases and J by 1 base, with 6 bases between them. This CDR3 region has 11 residues. Germline values: CDR1 DFQATT, CDR2 SNEGSKA (reference sequence).

V and J are TRBV11-2 and TRBJ2-1; TRBD2 aligns across 12 bases. The CDR3 has 16 residues. J gave up 8 bases and V 6 bases, and 11 bases lay outside the gene matches. CDR1 and CDR2 (germline): SGHAT, FQNNGV. CDR3 amino acids: CASSYPGLAGGHEQFF. DNA for the CDR3: TGTGCCAGCAGTTACCCTGGTCTAGCGGGGGGGCATGAGCAGTTCTTC.

The sample holds a few counts of this clone. The V gene is TRBV13, the J gene TRBJ2-3, with 7 positions matching TRBD2. This CDR3 has 16 residues. Germline V CDR1 and CDR2: PRHDT, FYEKMQ (reference sequence). The trim removed 4 bases at V and 3 bases at J, leaving 10 bases unmatched. The CDR3 loop reads CASSSNILGGTDTQYF. CDR3 DNA sequence: TGTGCCAGCAGCTCTAATATTCTGGGGGGGACAGATACGCAGTATTTT.

The chain combines TRBV30 with TRBJ2-7; D not certain. The CDR3 length is 13 residues. Germline V gives CDR1 GTSNPN, CDR2 SVGIG (reference sequence). The ends were cut back, 0 bases at V and 4 bases at J, with 10 bases in the middle. This CDR3 is CAWSVGRWYEQYF. CDR3 DNA: TGTGCCTGGAGTGTCGGCAGGTGGTACGAGCAGTACTTC.

CDR3 in DNA: TGTGCCTGGAAGCGGACAGCCTACAATGAGCAGTTCTTC. Translation gives CAWKRTAYNEQFF. The rearrangement joins TRBV30 to TRBJ2-1; possibly TRBD1 for D (6 bases). The CDR3 is 13 residues long. Trimming cost V 4 bases and J 2 bases, with 9 bases left between them. From germline, CDR1 is GTSNPN and CDR2 SVGIG (reference sequence).

The chain recombines TRBV30 with TRBJ2-7; D uncertain. The V end was cut by 1 base, the J end by 0 bases, with 10 bases between. In germline, CDR1 is GTSNPN, CDR2 SVGIG (reference sequence). The CDR3 has 14 residues. The CDR3 DNA follows: TGTGCCTGGAGTGCTCAAGACCCCTCCTACGAGCAGTACTTC. Protein sequence: CAWSAQDPSYEQYF.

The V gene is TRBV30, the J gene TRBJ1-5, with 8 positions matching TRBD1. CDR1 is GTSNPN and CDR2 is SVGIG in the germline V gene (reference sequence). V gave up 0 bases and J gave up 5 bases; unmatched junction bases: 3. The length of the CDR3 is 14 residues. The chain's CDR3 is CAWSVGTGYQPQHF. In DNA form, the CDR3 reads TGTGCCTGGAGTGTAGGGACAGGATATCAGCCCCAGCATTTT.

The chain is built from TRBV2 and TRBJ2-1, with D possibly being TRBD2 (5 bases). CDR1 is SNHLY and CDR2 is FYNNEI in the germline V gene. This CDR3 comprises 12 residues. V shed 11 bases and J shed 6 bases, with 14 bases lying between them. The CDR3, as DNA: TGTGCCCTAGCCGGGGAGTCCAATGAGCAGTTCTTC. Protein: CALAGESNEQFF.

This rearrangement joins TRBV19 to TRBJ2-7; D possibly corresponds to TRBD1 (6 bases). CDR1 is LNHDA, CDR2 SQIVND, per germline (reference sequence). This CDR3 comprises 14 residues. V was cut by 3 bases and J by 4 bases, with 13 bases left in between. CDR3: CASSMKTGFYEQYF. Here the CDR3 DNA reads TGTGCCAGTAGTATGAAGACAGGCTTTTACGAGCAGTACTTC.

The chain carries TRBV28 and TRBJ1-2; possibly TRBD1 for D (5 bases). The CDR3 has 14 residues. Germline CDR1 is MDHEN and CDR2 is SYDVKM. The V gene lost 2 bases and the J gene lost 2 bases, with 9 bases spanning the gap. The CDR3 DNA reads as TGTGCCAGCAGTTTAGACAGAAGAAACTATGGCTACACCTTC. Its protein is CASSLDRRNYGYTF.

The sample holds one count of this clone. This rearrangement joins TRBV10-2 to TRBJ2-1; no clear D. Trimming pared 8 bases from V and 0 bases from J, leaving 14 bases between. This CDR3 is 15 amino acids long. Germline assignment: CDR1 WSHSY and CDR2 SAAADI. The CDR3 DNA sequence: TGCGCCAGCCGAACTGCCCAAGGCTCCTACAATGAGCAGTTCTTC. This translates into CASRTAQGSYNEQFF.

This clone was observed once. The V and J genes are TRBV30 and TRBJ2-2; perhaps TRBD1 as D (6 bases). The CDR3 contains 11 residues. CDR1 GTSNPN and CDR2 SVGIG come from the germline V gene (reference sequence). V was pared by 5 bases and J by 13 bases, with 14 bases between. CDR3 loop: CAWPTGRGLFF. For the CDR3, the DNA is TGTGCCTGGCCGACAGGTCGGGGGCTGTTTTTT.

This chain joins TRBV13 and TRBJ2-7; TRBD1 matches 7 bases. With V trimmed by 7 bases and J by 1 base, 4 bases remained unmatched. CDR1 and CDR2 from the germline V gene are PRHDT and FYEKMQ (reference sequence). The CDR3 covers 13 residues. CDR3 bases: TGTGCCAGCAACCTACAGGGGTCCTACGAGCAGTACTTC. Translating gives CASNLQGSYEQYF.

The chain joins TRBV30 to TRBJ1-5; D ambiguous. V was cut by 0 bases and J by 3 bases, with 12 bases left in between. Germline CDR1 reads GTSNPN; CDR2 reads SVGIG (reference sequence). This CDR3 spans 15 amino acids. CDR3 region: CAWSVGISLNQPQHF. In nucleotides, the CDR3 is TGTGCCTGGAGTGTAGGTATCTCTCTCAATCAGCCCCAGCATTTT. Combining the CDR3 with reference TRBV30 and TRBJ1-5 gives the whole variable domain SQTIHQWPATLVQPVGSPLSLECTVEGTSNPNLYWYRQAAGRGLQLLFYSVGIGQISSEVPQNLSASRPQDRQFILSSKKLLLSDSGFYLCAWSVGISLNQPQHFGDGTRLSIL.

The CDR3 spells CASSSGASYEQYF. The CDR3 DNA sequence: TGTGCCAGCAGTTCAGGGGCCAGTTACGAGCAGTACTTC. The chain carries TRBV6-6 and TRBJ2-7; perhaps TRBD1 as D (6 bases). The CDR3 runs 13 residues. The V end was cut by 4 bases, the J end by 4 bases, with 11 bases between. CDR1 is MNHNY and CDR2 is SVGAGI in the germline V gene (reference sequence).

This clone was detected a few times. The chain employs TRBV5-4 and TRBJ2-2; perhaps TRBD2 as D (6 bases). The CDR3 sequence is 18 residues long. V was cut by 4 bases and J by 1 base, with 20 bases left in between. Looked up from germline, CDR1 is SGHNT and CDR2 is YYREEE (reference sequence). For the CDR3, the DNA is TGTGCCAGCAGCCCTTCCGAGGCCGAGGGACTGAACACCGGGGAGCTGTTTTTT. Translated, it gives CASSPSEAEGLNTGELFF.

The chain is built from TRBV30 and TRBJ2-2, with TRBD1 matching 8 bases. V dropped 6 bases and J dropped 4; count of bases not matched to a gene: 7. Germline V gene lookup returns CDR1 GTSNPN and CDR2 SVGIG (reference sequence). The CDR3 totals 14 residues. Here the CDR3 DNA reads TGTGCCTGCAATCCGGGACAGGCCACCGGGGAGCTGTTTTTT. Encoded protein: CACNPGQATGELFF.

This clone was observed a handful of times. The chain joins TRBV29-1 to TRBJ1-2; unclear D gene. Germline lookup yields CDR1 SQVTM and CDR2 ANQGSEA. This CDR3 spans 12 amino acids. Trimming pared 6 bases from V and 3 bases from J, leaving 11 bases between. This chain's CDR3 is CSVEQNDYGYTF. Here the CDR3 DNA reads TGCAGCGTCGAACAGAACGACTATGGCTACACCTTC. The full variable domain, in which reference TRBV29-1 and TRBJ1-2 provide the parts outside the CDR3, is SAVISQKPSRDICQRGTSLTIQCQVDSQVTMMFWYRQQPGQSLTLIATANQGSEATYESGFVIDKFPISRPNLTFSTLTVSNMSPEDSSIYLCSVEQNDYGYTFGSGTRLTVV.

The chain employs TRBV7-2 and TRBJ1-5; D perhaps matches TRBD1 (6 bases). CDR1 is SGHTA and CDR2 is FQGNSA in the germline V gene. There are 15 residues in the CDR3. Trimming stripped 5 bases from V and 2 bases from J, with 13 bases between. The CDR3 region has the DNA TGTGCCAGCAGCGAAATGGGGGCAGGCAATCAGCCCCAGCATTTT. This sequence encodes CASSEMGAGNQPQHF. Based on the CDR3 plus reference TRBV7-2 and TRBJ1-5, the full variable domain is GAGVSQSPSNKVTEKGKDVELRCDPISGHTALYWYRQSLGQGLEFLIYFQGNSAPDKSGLPSDRFSAERTGGSVSTLTIQRTQQEDSAVYLCASSEMGAGNQPQHFGDGTRLSIL.

The CDR3 is CASSLYEGAAYEQYF. CDR3 sequence (DNA): TGTGCCAGCAGCTTGTATGAGGGGGCAGCCTACGAGCAGTACTTC. This chain uses TRBV7-9 with TRBJ2-7; 7 bases fit TRBD1. In germline, CDR1 is SEHNR, CDR2 FQNEAQ (reference sequence). This CDR3 is built from 15 residues. The ends lost 3 bases at V and 2 bases at J; junction bases unmatched: 7.

The chain joins TRBV29-1 to TRBJ1-1; 8 bases match TRBD1. The CDR3 spans 14 residues. V shed 5 bases, J shed 5 bases, and the junction held 10 bases outside the gene matches. Germline V gene lookup returns CDR1 SQVTM and CDR2 ANQGSEA. The CDR3 DNA is TGCAGCGTTACAACCGGACAGGGTTGGACTGAAGCTTTCTTT. Translated, it gives CSVTTGQGWTEAFF.

This rearrangement joins TRBV4-1 to TRBJ2-4; D is possibly TRBD1 (5 bases). CDR1 and CDR2 (germline): MGHRA, YSYEKL. This CDR3 is 12 amino acids long. The ends were cut back, 3 bases at V and 13 bases at J, with 13 bases in the middle. CDR3 nucleotides: TGCGCCAGCAGCCATGGCCAGGGAACACAGTACTTC. Translating it yields CASSHGQGTQYF.

V gene TRBV19 combines with J gene TRBJ2-3, with TRBD1 identical over 9 bases. In germline, CDR1 is LNHDA, CDR2 SQIVND (reference sequence). The CDR3 contains 16 residues. V shed 3 bases, J shed 2 bases, and the junction held 6 bases outside the gene matches. Here the CDR3 DNA reads TGTGCCAGTAGTATCACAGGGGGCGTTAACACAGATACGCAGTATTTT. It translates to CASSITGGVNTDTQYF. Complete variable domain (other parts from reference TRBV19 and TRBJ2-3): DGGITQSPKYLFRKEGQNVTLSCEQNLNHDAMYWYRQDPGQGLRLIYYSQIVNDFQKGDIAEGYSVSREKKESFPLTVTSAQKNPTAFYLCASSITGGVNTDTQYFGPGTRLTVL.